One and the same sample provided the 21 T cell receptor beta chains below, sequenced in a study of metastatic and nonmetastatic thyroid tumors. TCRdb called clones again from the PCR reads with MiXCR. The data show roughly 7,000 clones, approximately 34% seen once. Every patient underwent thyroid surgery untreated. Sequencing was done on a sample of adjacent normal tissue. The origin of the receptors is a female donor with papillary thyroid cancer or a benign thyroid nodule (not recorded which). Some clones in this sample may be carry-over from other donors' samples.

There are a few counts of this clone. The chain recombines TRBV6-2 or TRBV6-3 with TRBJ2-7, with D possibly being TRBD1 or TRBD2 (5 bases each). Trimming pared 0 bases from V and 6 bases from J, leaving 6 bases between. There are 12 residues in the CDR3. Germline CDR1 is MNHEY and CDR2 is SVGEGT. The CDR3 here is CASSYSRGEQYF. CDR3 in DNA: TGTGCCAGCAGTTACTCGAGGGGCGAGCAGTACTTC.

This clone was seen only a few times. The CDR3 nucleotides read TGCGCCAGCAGCTTGGCCGAGGGGGATGGCTACACCTTC. It specifies CASSLAEGDGYTF. The chain is built from TRBV5-1 and TRBJ1-2; TRBD1 might be the D (6 bases). V lost 0 bases and J 6 bases, leaving 9 bases between the germline ends. This CDR3 region has 13 residues. The germline gives CDR1 SGHRS, CDR2 YFSETQ.

A few counts support this clone. V usage is TRBV20-1 and J usage is TRBJ2-7; 9 bases agree with TRBD1. The CDR3 length is 15 residues. V shed 1 base and J 4 bases; nucleotides not matched to a gene: 8. Per the germline V gene, CDR1 is DFQATT and CDR2 is SNEGSKA (reference sequence). CDR3 DNA: TGCAGTGCTAGAGGGGAACAGGGGGCATGGTACGAGCAGTACTTC. Its translation is CSARGEQGAWYEQYF.

This clone is termed medium-sized. The J gene is TRBJ2-2, the V gene TRBV20-1; TRBD1 is a possible D gene (5 bases). Germline V gene lookup returns CDR1 DFQATT and CDR2 SNEGSKA (reference sequence). The V and J ends lost 7 bases and 4 bases respectively, with 10 bases between them. This CDR3 is built from 12 residues. The CDR3 region is CSGQGGTGELFF. In DNA, the CDR3 is TGCAGTGGGCAGGGTGGCACCGGGGAGCTGTTTTTT.

CDR3 DNA: TGTGCCAGCAGCCAATCCGCTAGCGGGGGCATGTACGGCAAAAACATTCAGTACTTC. Its translation is CASSQSASGGMYGKNIQYF. The rearrangement joins TRBV3-1 to TRBJ2-4; 10 positions match TRBD2. CDR3 size: 19 residues. Germline V gene data show CDR1 as LGHDT and CDR2 as YNNKEL (reference sequence). V shed 2 bases and J 3 bases; nucleotides not matched to a gene: 13.

The rearrangement links TRBV30 to TRBJ1-5, with D maybe TRBD1 (5 bases). CDR3 length equals 14 residues. With 0 bases removed from V and 5 bases from J, the gap between germline ends came to 11 bases. Per germline, CDR1 GTSNPN and CDR2 SVGIG (reference sequence). The DNA for the CDR3 is TGTGCCTGGAGTGTACGTCGGGGGGATCAGCCCCAGCATTTT. This codes for CAWSVRRGDQPQHF.

In its sample, this clone was seen a few times. The V and J genes are TRBV29-1 and TRBJ1-1, with 7 nucleotides matching TRBD1. Looked up from germline, CDR1 is SQVTM and CDR2 is ANQGSEA. This CDR3 is built from 14 residues. V trimming: 6 bases; J trimming: 4 bases; junction bases outside the gene matches: 11. The CDR3 is CSVAYRGRGTEAFF. The CDR3 nucleotides are TGCAGCGTAGCGTACAGGGGTCGAGGCACTGAAGCTTTCTTT.

The CDR3 protein is CASSLAQANYGYTF. In DNA, the CDR3 is TGTGCCAGCAGTTTAGCACAAGCAAACTATGGCTACACCTTC. The gene calls are TRBV6-1 and TRBJ1-2; D remains ambiguous. The CDR3 spans 14 residues. Per the germline V gene, CDR1 is MNHNS and CDR2 is SASEGT. Trimming took off 5 bases at V and 2 bases at J, with 12 bases between the two ends.

CDR3 residues: CASSSALAGGSYNEQFF. The CDR3 DNA is TGTGCCAGCAGTTCTGCCCTAGCGGGGGGCTCCTACAATGAGCAGTTCTTC. This chain links TRBV27 with TRBJ2-1; 11 bases are a match to TRBD2. Germline assignment: CDR1 MNHEY and CDR2 SMNVEV (reference sequence). V lost 4 bases and J lost 0; bases outside the gene matches: 5. The CDR3 is made up of 17 amino acids.

This clone was found once. The chain has TRBV9 and TRBJ2-3, with 10 bases aligning to TRBD2. V was clipped by 0 bases and J by 2 bases; unmatched bases: 9. This CDR3 spans 18 amino acids. Germline CDR1 SGDLS, CDR2 YYNGEE. In DNA, the CDR3 is TGTGCCAGCAGCGTAGCCCTAGCGGGGGAATTTGTCACAGATACGCAGTATTTT. It is translated as CASSVALAGEFVTDTQYF.

By sample fraction, this clone is medium-sized. This chain connects TRBV4-1 to TRBJ2-7; 12 nucleotides agree with TRBD2. After removal of 0 bases from V and 1 base from J, the junction contained 4 bases not matched to a gene. The germline CDR1 and CDR2 sequences are MGHRA and YSYEKL. This CDR3 contains 17 residues. CDR3 in amino acids: CASSQETSGSRSYEQYF. In DNA, the CDR3 is TGCGCCAGCAGCCAAGAGACTAGCGGGAGCCGATCCTACGAGCAGTACTTC.

The rearrangement uses TRBV28 and TRBJ2-7, with D possibly being TRBD1 or TRBD2 (5 bases each). V was clipped by 6 bases and J by 4 bases, with 22 bases between them. Germline V CDR1 and CDR2: MDHEN, SYDVKM. This CDR3 contains 16 residues. In DNA form, the CDR3 reads TGTGCCAGCAGGGGACCCGGGGCTAGTAAGGCGTACGAGCAGTACTTC. It specifies CASRGPGASKAYEQYF.

The chain employs TRBV12-3 or TRBV12-4 and TRBJ2-5, with D unclear. V shed 3 bases and J shed 2 bases, with 10 bases lying between them. The CDR3 consists of 14 residues. In nucleotides, the CDR3 is TGTGCCAGCAGTTTTGGACGGATACAAGAGACCCAGTACTTC. Its translation is CASSFGRIQETQYF.

The chain links TRBV11-2 to TRBJ2-7; D uncertain. CDR1 is SGHAT and CDR2 is FQNNGV in the germline V gene. V was shortened by 3 bases and J by 2 bases, with 2 bases between the two germline ends. The CDR3 consists of 11 residues. For the CDR3, the DNA is TGTGCCAGCAGCTTGGCCTACGAGCAGTACTTC. Protein sequence: CASSLAYEQYF.

This clone ranks as medium-sized. The chain joins TRBV11-1 to TRBJ2-7; D uncertain. With 2 bases removed from V and 2 bases from J, the gap between germline ends came to 13 bases. Germline V lookup: CDR1 SGHAT, CDR2 FQDESV (reference sequence). This CDR3 comprises 15 residues. CDR3 DNA sequence: TGTGCCAGCAGCTTAAATCGTAAGGCCGCCTACGAGCAGTACTTC. Translated, it gives CASSLNRKAAYEQYF.

The gene calls are TRBV4-1 and TRBJ2-1; D remains unclear. CDR1 MGHRA and CDR2 YSYEKL come from the germline V gene. The CDR3 covers 13 residues. Trimming removed 0 bases from V and 6 bases from J, with 6 bases in between. The CDR3 is CASSQDFLNEQFF. In DNA form, the CDR3 reads TGCGCCAGCAGCCAAGACTTCCTCAATGAGCAGTTCTTC.

This clone was counted a single time. One junction end does not reproduce the germline sequence, and a read error may be involved. The gene calls are TRBV5-1 and TRBJ1-5; D is unclear. The germline CDR1 and CDR2 sequences are SGHRS and YFSETQ. The CDR3 runs to 15 residues. As DNA, the CDR3 is TGCGCCAGCAGCTTGGCCGGGCAGGACCATGAGCCCAAGAATTTT. It is translated as CASSLAGQDHEPKNF.

This clone was seen once. The rearrangement links TRBV10-3 to TRBJ2-3; a possible D gene is TRBD1 (6 bases). Between the trimmed V and J ends, which lost 6 bases and 2 bases, there was a span of 12 bases. The CDR3 contains 14 residues. Per the germline V gene, CDR1 is ENHRY and CDR2 is SYGVKD. The CDR3 coding sequence is TGTGCCATCAGGCCAAGGGGGAACACAGATACGCAGTATTTT. This codes for CAIRPRGNTDTQYF.

The chain employs TRBV6-1 and TRBJ2-7, with 8 bases lining up with TRBD1. There are 15 residues in the CDR3. J was trimmed by 4 bases and V by 6 bases; bases with no gene match: 11. Germline CDR1 is MNHNS and CDR2 is SASEGT. DNA of the CDR3: TGTGCCAGCAGCCAAAGGAAACAGGGGGGTTACGAGCAGTACTTC. As protein: CASSQRKQGGYEQYF.

This clone showed up just a few times. V and J are TRBV6-5 and TRBJ1-2, with a possible D match to TRBD1 (5 bases). V was shortened by 2 bases and J by 1 base, with 11 bases between the two germline ends. CDR3 length: 15 amino acids. Germline V gene sequence: CDR1 MNHEY, CDR2 SVGAGI. The chain's CDR3 is CASSYGQQVNYGYTF. CDR3 nucleotides: TGTGCCAGCAGTTACGGACAACAGGTTAACTATGGCTACACCTTC.

This clone has just a few counts. The genes are TRBV6-2 or TRBV6-3 and TRBJ1-5; D gene uncertain. The CDR3 loop spans 13 amino acids. Germline V gene data show CDR1 as MNHEY and CDR2 as SVGEGT. The germline V and J ends were trimmed by 6 bases and 0 bases, with 6 bases remaining between them. DNA for the CDR3: TGTGCCAGCAGCTCAGGTAGCAATCAGCCCCAGCATTTT. Amino acid sequence: CASSSGSNQPQHF.